This paragraph covers one T cell receptor beta chain sequence. Its antigen is not identified. These data originate in a study of shared clonotypes between healthy human individuals. Looking at the study overall: Per-donor plates numbered three CD4 naive, three CD4 memory, two CD8 naive and one CD8 memory.

Study-level results: Only blood was sampled; tissue repertoires likely differ.

This CDR3 has 13 residues. Germline V gene sequence: CDR1 GTSNPN, CDR2 SVGIG (reference sequence). The junction had 4 bases not matched to a gene; V was cut back by 3 bases and J by 7 bases. Positive CCR7 selection of CD45RO-negative cells yielded the naive CD8 cells, and terminally differentiated effector memory CD45RA+ cells were excluded. Data came from immunoSEQ multiplex PCR; TCRdb stores just in-frame clones and leaves some out. The sample yields around 2,100,000 clones, around 96% seen once. This clonotype was sampled from a man aged 18 to 29 in good health. This chain links TRBV30 with TRBJ2-7, with 12 bases matching TRBD1. Sequences were obtained from naive CD8+ T cells sorted from blood. The CDR3 bases are TGTGCCTGGAGCGGGACAGGGGGCGTGGAGCAGTACTTC. Translating gives CAWSGTGGVEQYF.